Shown below are 26 T cell receptor beta chains from a single sample sequenced in a study of blood T cells in healthy people across ages (dated by TCRdb to the mid-2010s). Library construction relied on 5' RACE. Sequencer: Illumina HiSeq 2500. A second PCR of about 6 to 11 cycles was performed with a sample-barcoded 5' primer and a J-beta primer mix. Using fastp at Q25 and MiXCR, TCRdb reprocessed the public reads and kept productive beta chains. Duplicate CDR3 protein sequences are folded into a single record with the most common DNA and genes. For this sample the table gives about 780,000 distinct CDR3 sequences, of which around 62% were detected only once. Of the sample, 25% to 35% falls within the top ten clones. The sequenced sample consisted of blood. These receptors originate from a man under 40 in good health.

About this clonotype: A junction end diverges from the germline sequence, so it may reflect a read error. CDR3 loop: CANSEGTSTGELFF. DNA for the CDR3: TGTGCCAACAGTGAAGGCACATCCACCGGGGAGCTGTTTTTT. This chain connects TRBV6-1 to TRBJ2-2; no clear D. Germline CDR1 MNHNS, CDR2 SASEGT. The CDR3 sequence is 14 residues long.

The rearrangement links TRBV30 to TRBJ2-1; 10 bases fit TRBD1. V gave up 3 bases and J gave up 7 bases; unmatched junction bases: 6. This CDR3 is built from 14 residues. The germline V gene encodes CDR1 GTSNPN and CDR2 SVGIG (reference sequence). The CDR3 sequence: CAWRGTGAGNEQFF. DNA of the CDR3: TGTGCCTGGAGGGGGACAGGGGCCGGGAATGAGCAGTTCTTC.

This chain uses TRBV5-1 with TRBJ2-3, with 9 bases lining up with TRBD2. The CDR3 totals 15 residues. Germline CDR1 reads SGHRS; CDR2 reads YFSETQ. V was pared by 4 bases and J by 2 bases, with 5 bases of the junction left unmatched. The CDR3 region has the DNA TGCGCCAGCAGCAGACTAGCGGTTGACACAGATACGCAGTATTTT. It codes for CASSRLAVDTDTQYF.

The genes are TRBV7-2 and TRBJ2-7; TRBD2 aligns across 7 bases. The germline CDR1 and CDR2 sequences are SGHTA and FQGNSA. CDR3 length: 16 residues. J was trimmed by 2 bases and V by 8 bases; bases with no gene match: 15. The CDR3 region is CASCLDGAGLPYEQYF. The CDR3 region has the DNA TGTGCCAGCTGTCTTGATGGGGCGGGACTACCCTACGAGCAGTACTTC.

This clonotype was detected once. The chain couples TRBV9 to TRBJ2-1; 10 nucleotides line up with TRBD2. There are 17 residues in the CDR3. Germline-derived CDR1 and CDR2 are SGDLS and YYNGEE. The trim removed 3 bases at V and 2 bases at J, leaving 8 bases unmatched. The DNA of the CDR3 is TGTGCCAGCAGCGGCAGGGTAGCGGGGGGCGCCTACAATGAGCAGTTCTTC. This codes for CASSGRVAGGAYNEQFF.

The genes are TRBV29-1 and TRBJ2-2, with D perhaps matching TRBD1 (5 bases). This CDR3 is 13 amino acids long. Trimming took off 4 bases at V and 5 bases at J, with 11 bases between the two ends. CDR1 is SQVTM and CDR2 is ANQGSEA in the germline V gene. DNA for the CDR3: TGCAGCGTTGTTGTAGGGGAAACCGGGGAGCTGTTTTTT. Translated, it gives CSVVVGETGELFF.

The table lists this clonotype with a few counts. The chain uses TRBV18 and TRBJ1-6; 9 bases fit TRBD1. Trimming took 3 bases from V and 7 from J; bases not matched to a gene: 10. The CDR3 sequence is 17 residues long. The germline V gene encodes CDR1 KGHSH and CDR2 LQKENI. Here the CDR3 reads CASSPLSDRGTNSPLHF. The CDR3 DNA follows: TGTGCCAGCTCACCTCTTTCGGACAGGGGAACCAATTCACCCCTCCACTTT.

The chain links TRBV10-3 to TRBJ2-1; D call uncertain. Germline loops: CDR1 ENHRY, CDR2 SYGVKD. Trimming left V 2 bases short and J 0 bases short, with 5 bases between. The CDR3 is made up of 14 amino acids. The CDR3 sequence: CAISEALSYNEQFF. The CDR3 region has the DNA TGTGCCATCAGTGAGGCGCTCTCCTACAATGAGCAGTTCTTC.

The chain combines TRBV28 with TRBJ2-5; D gene ambiguous. Between the trimmed V and J ends, which lost 3 bases and 2 bases, there was a span of 10 bases. CDR1 is MDHEN, CDR2 SYDVKM, per germline. The CDR3 spans 14 residues. The CDR3 region is CASSLVSPQETQYF. CDR3 DNA sequence: TGTGCCAGCAGTTTGGTCTCGCCGCAAGAGACCCAGTACTTC.

This chain uses TRBV7-2 with TRBJ2-3, with D perhaps TRBD1 (6 bases). The germline gives CDR1 SGHTA, CDR2 FQGNSA. This CDR3 contains 14 residues. Trimming shortened V by 8 bases and J by 0 bases, and 12 bases separated the two germline ends. Here the CDR3 reads CASATGPSTDTQYF. CDR3 sequence (DNA): TGTGCCAGCGCGACAGGCCCCAGCACAGATACGCAGTATTTT.

CDR3 in DNA: TGTGCCAGCCGGCACCAGGGACGAATACAAGAGACCCAGTACTTC. Residues: CASRHQGRIQETQYF. This chain joins TRBV18 and TRBJ2-5; D could derive from TRBD1 or TRBD2 (5 bases each). Trimming shortened V by 8 bases and J by 2 bases, and 18 bases separated the two germline ends. Germline V gene lookup returns CDR1 KGHSH and CDR2 LQKENI. CDR3 length: 15 amino acids. Full variable domain (missing parts from reference TRBV18 and TRBJ2-5): NAGVMQNPRHLVRRRGQEARLRCSPMKGHSHVYWYRQLPEEGLKFMVYLQKENIIDESGMPKERFSAEFPKEGPSILRIQQVVRGDSAAYFCASRHQGRIQETQYFGPGTRLLVL.

This clonotype was seen a handful of times. The V and J genes are TRBV5-1 and TRBJ2-1; D gene ambiguous. With 5 bases removed from V and 3 bases from J, the gap between germline ends came to 12 bases. This CDR3 contains 14 residues. CDR1 SGHRS and CDR2 YFSETQ come from the germline V gene. The CDR3 DNA reads as TGCGCCAGCAGTCTAGGTCTTAGCTACAATGAGCAGTTCTTC. It codes for CASSLGLSYNEQFF. Full variable domain (rest looked up from reference TRBV5-1 and TRBJ2-1): KAGVTQTPRYLIKTRGQQVTLSCSPISGHRSVSWYQQTPGQGLQFLFEYFSETQRNKGNFPGRFSGRQFSNSRSEMNVSTLELGDSALYLCASSLGLSYNEQFFGPGTRLTVL.

This clonotype was found a few times. V and J are TRBV7-8 and TRBJ1-5; D is uncertain. The CDR3 runs to 15 residues. Trimming took 0 bases from V and 4 from J, leaving 10 bases between them. CDR1 is SGHVS, CDR2 FQNEAQ, per germline. The CDR3 DNA reads as TGTGCCAGCAGCTTAGCCAGAGGAATGAATCAGCCCCAGCATTTT. It is translated as CASSLARGMNQPQHF.

The rearrangement uses TRBV7-9 and TRBJ2-7; the match to TRBD2 covers 12 bases. V shed 3 bases, J shed 3 bases, and the junction held 6 bases outside the gene matches. The CDR3 covers 16 residues. Per the germline V gene, CDR1 is SEHNR and CDR2 is FQNEAQ (reference sequence). In nucleotides, the CDR3 is TGTGCCAGCAGCTTTGAGACTAGCGGGGGTCTCTACGAGCAGTACTTC. Translating it yields CASSFETSGGLYEQYF.

The V gene is TRBV4-3, the J gene TRBJ1-2, with TRBD1 as a possible D gene (6 bases). The germline CDR1 and CDR2 sequences are LGHNA and YSLEER. This CDR3 is 17 amino acids long. V was trimmed by 0 bases and J by 0 bases, leaving 14 bases between them. Written as DNA, the CDR3 is TGCGCCAGCAGCCAAGACCCCGGGGGGGCTCCTAACTATGGCTACACCTTC. As protein: CASSQDPGGAPNYGYTF.

This clonotype came up a few times. The chain couples TRBV14 to TRBJ2-7; D possibly corresponds to TRBD1 (6 bases). CDR3 length: 13 amino acids. Trimming stripped 6 bases from V and 2 bases from J, with 11 bases between. Per germline, CDR1 SGHDN and CDR2 FVKESK. CDR3 loop: CASRAQGTYEQYF. The CDR3 DNA follows: TGTGCCAGCAGAGCCCAGGGGACCTACGAGCAGTACTTC.

V and J are TRBV5-1 and TRBJ2-1; 7 bases are a match to TRBD2. V shed 4 bases and J 8 bases; nucleotides not matched to a gene: 6. CDR3 length equals 13 residues. The V gene's germline CDR1 is SGHRS and CDR2 YFSETQ. CDR3 sequence: CASSRGLSDEQFF. CDR3 sequence (DNA): TGCGCCAGCAGCCGGGGACTATCGGATGAGCAGTTCTTC.

This clonotype was seen more than once but under ten times. J is TRBJ1-2 and V is TRBV5-6, with D uncertain. Germline V gene sequence: CDR1 SGHDT, CDR2 YYEEEE. V was clipped by 3 bases and J by 0 bases, with 12 bases between them. The CDR3 covers 15 residues. The CDR3 loop is CASSSSDLANYGYTF. In nucleotides, the CDR3 is TGTGCCAGCAGCTCCTCGGATCTCGCTAACTATGGCTACACCTTC.

About this clonotype itself: A read error may be the cause here, since a much bigger clone is one base away. The chain has TRBV7-2 and TRBJ2-1; perhaps TRBD1 as D (5 bases). The DNA end favors TRBJ2-7, so the J call may be wrong. This CDR3 spans 16 amino acids. Germline lookup yields CDR1 SGHTA and CDR2 FQGNSA. CDR3 nucleotides: TGTGCTAGCAGCTTTAAAGTAGGGGCGGCCTACAATGAGCAGTACTTC. Its protein product is CASSFKVGAAYNEQYF.

This rearrangement joins TRBV5-1 to TRBJ2-3, with TRBD1 matching over 12 bases. Trimming cost V 8 bases and J 3 bases; bases outside gene matches: 13. This CDR3 region has 17 residues. Germline CDR1 is SGHRS and CDR2 is YFSETQ. CDR3 loop: CASKSGTGGLSTDTQYF. For the CDR3, the DNA is TGCGCCAGTAAGTCCGGGACAGGGGGCTTATCGACAGATACGCAGTATTTT.

The rearrangement links TRBV7-2 to TRBJ1-1; D unclear. The V and J ends lost 3 bases and 7 bases respectively, with 9 bases between them. CDR3 size: 12 residues. From germline, CDR1 is SGHTA and CDR2 FQGNSA. This CDR3 is CASSFIVGEAFF. CDR3 coding DNA: TGTGCCAGCAGCTTCATCGTTGGTGAAGCTTTCTTT.

The chain combines TRBV9 with TRBJ2-3; D may be TRBD2 (6 bases). The CDR3 contains 17 residues. CDR1 SGDLS and CDR2 YYNGEE come from the germline V gene. The germline V and J ends were trimmed by 4 bases and 5 bases, with 23 bases remaining between them. The CDR3 coding sequence is TGTGCCAGCAGCTTCCCGGAGGGAGCAGGGCGCAGAGATACGCAGTATTTT. Translation: CASSFPEGAGRRDTQYF.

V and J are TRBV18 and TRBJ2-2, with a possible D match to TRBD1 (5 bases). The germline V gene has CDR1 KGHSH and CDR2 LQKENI. Trimming took off 2 bases at V and 2 bases at J, with 15 bases between the two ends. The CDR3 has 17 residues. The CDR3 loop reads CASSPLEQDVNTGELFF. The CDR3 nucleotides are TGTGCCAGCTCACCATTGGAACAGGACGTAAACACCGGGGAGCTGTTTTTT.

The chain has TRBV7-3 and TRBJ2-5, with D perhaps TRBD2 (5 bases). In germline, CDR1 is SGHTA, CDR2 FQGTGA. Trimming shortened V by 3 bases and J by 5 bases, and 10 bases separated the two germline ends. CDR3 size: 13 residues. The DNA of the CDR3 is TGTGCCAGCAGCTTGAGGGCCCGGGAGACCCAGTACTTC. Translated, it gives CASSLRARETQYF.

The V call is TRBV7-2, the J call TRBJ2-7; no clear D gene. CDR1 and CDR2 (germline): SGHTA, FQGNSA. CDR3 length: 16 amino acids. Trimming removed 1 base from V and 2 bases from J, with 15 bases in between. The CDR3 region is CASSLGYRLDTYEQYF. The DNA for the CDR3 is TGTGCCAGCAGCTTAGGTTATCGACTGGATACCTACGAGCAGTACTTC.

This clonotype was seen more than once but under ten times. A much larger clone lies one base from this, so it may be a read error. The chain is built from TRBV7-8 and TRBJ2-7; D may match TRBD1 or TRBD2 (5 bases each). CDR1 and CDR2 from the germline V gene are SGHVS and FQNEAQ. V lost 0 bases and J 2 bases, leaving 8 bases between the germline ends. The length of the CDR3 is 14 residues. CDR3 loop: CASSLAGETYEQYF. CDR3 DNA sequence: TGTGCCAGCAGCTTAGCGGGGGAAACCTACGAGCAGTACTTC.